This is a list of T cell receptor beta chains from one sample in a study of cytomegalovirus exposure and HLA in healthy donors. TCRdb's table, derived via immunoSEQ multiplex PCR, lists solely in-frame clones and lacks some. The sample carries 80,000 or so clones, 77% recorded once. Sample: PBMCs. Receptors were obtained from a man aged 45-65 years in good health and CMV-seropositive. Each CDR3 is given with its conserved first and last residue. Fields, in order: D gene, clone size, J gene, V gene, CDR3 DNA, CDR3 protein. The D gene is left open where the match is weak. Expanded clones get a size class; other rows say once, few or many, or leave the size out.

TRBD2 . TRBJ2-2 TRBV19 TGTGCCAGTCTGAAGCGGGATGGCGGGGAGCTGTTTTTT CASLKRDGGELFF
. . TRBJ1-5 TRBV19 TGTGCCAGTAGTCGGGGGACGAATCAGCCCCAGCATTTT CASSRGTNQPQHF
. . TRBJ1-2 TRBV30 TGTGCCTGGAGCCTCACTATTCGGGGTGGTGGCTACACCTTC CAWSLTIRGGGYTF
. . TRBJ1-1 TRBV7-3 TGTGCCAGCAGCTTAGGGGGGAGCACTGAAGCTTTCTTT CASSLGGSTEAFF
TRBD2 . TRBJ2-3 TRBV5-1 TGCGCCAGCAGCTTGGTTGGGAGGGCGATAGATACGCAGTATTTT CASSLVGRAIDTQYF
. once TRBJ1-1 TRBV30 TGTGCCTGGAGTCCCAGACAGTTAGGTAGGACTGAAGCTTTCTTT CAWSPRQLGRTEAFF
TRBD2 . TRBJ2-1 TRBV18 TGTGCCAGCTCACAGGGACTAGCGGACAATGAGCAGTTCTTC CASSQGLADNEQFF
TRBD1 . TRBJ2-6 TRBV30 TGTGCCTGGAGTGTACTGGGGGACAGGGAATCTGGGGCCAACGGCCTGACTTTC CAWSVLGDRESGANGLTF
. . TRBJ2-3 TRBV7-2 TGTGCCAGCGGCAGGGGAGCAGATACGCAGTATTTT CASGRGADTQYF
TRBD2 . TRBJ2-2 TRBV7-7 TGTGCTAGCGGGAGGACTAGCGGGAACACCGGGGAGCTGTTTTTT CASGRTSGNTGELFF
TRBD1 . TRBJ2-7 TRBV19 TGTGCCAGTAGTTCGCCAGGGACAGGGGGTTACGAGCAGTACTTC CASSSPGTGGYEQYF
TRBD2 . TRBJ2-7 TRBV9 TGTGCCAGCAGCGTAGCTGAGACTAGCGGGAACTTCCACGGCTCCGAGCAGTACTTC CASSVAETSGNFHGSEQYF
. . TRBJ2-7 TRBV30 TGTGCCCAGGAGGGCGAAAGCTCCTACGAGCAGTACTTC CAQEGESSYEQYF
TRBD2 . TRBJ2-7 TRBV13 TGTGCCAGTACCGGGACTAGCAGAGGGGGTTTCTACGAGCAGTACTTC CASTGTSRGGFYEQYF
. . TRBJ1-6 TRBV5-1 TGCGCCACCCCGCACGGGGATAATTCACCCCTCCACTTT CATPHGDNSPLHF
TRBD2 . TRBJ2-7 TRBV7-6 TGTGCCAGCAGCCCCCTAGCGGCGGCGGGCGAGCAGTACTTC CASSPLAAAGEQYF
. . TRBJ2-7 TRBV29-1 TGCAGCGTTGAAGAAAATACCTACGAGCAGTACTTC CSVEENTYEQYF
TRBD2 few TRBJ2-1 TRBV4-1 TGCGCCAGCAGCCAAGGTGCGGTTGGCGGGAGGGAAATTTACAATGAGCAGTTCTTC CASSQGAVGGREIYNEQFF
TRBD1 . TRBJ2-5 TRBV11-3 TGTGCCAGCAGCACCCGGACAGGGGGCGAGAGGACCCAGTACTTC CASSTRTGGERTQYF
. . TRBJ2-2 TRBV7-9 TGTGCCAGCAGCACAGAATTCTTCGGGGAGCTGTTTTTT CASSTEFFGELFF
TRBD2 few TRBJ2-7 TRBV29-1 TGCAGCGTTGGCGCCGCAGGACTAGCGGTCGCCTACGAGCAGTACTTC CSVGAAGLAVAYEQYF
. . TRBJ2-7 TRBV30 TGTGCCCATGGTTTCGGGGGAGTAACAGACGAGCAGTACTTC CAHGFGGVTDEQYF
TRBD2 . TRBJ2-1 TRBV4-2 TGTGCCAGCAGCCCCGGACTAGCCCATGAGCAGTTCTTC CASSPGLAHEQFF
TRBD1 . TRBJ2-7 TRBV18 TGTGCCAGCTCACCGGACAGGGTAGGCTACGAGCAGTACTTC CASSPDRVGYEQYF
. few TRBJ1-2 TRBV21-1 TGTGCCAGCAACGACCCCCACCGGGACAGGGGGCGGGTAAACTATGGCTACACCTTC CASNDPHRDRGRVNYGYTF
. . TRBJ1-1 TRBV10-3 TGTGCCATCAGTGACAGGGGGAACACTGAAGCTTTCTTT CAISDRGNTEAFF
. few TRBJ2-4 TRBV2 TGTGCCAGCAGCCCTTCGGAGGTGGACCTAGCCAAAAACAGTCAGTACTTC CASSPSEVDLAKNSQYF
. . TRBJ2-1 TRBV19 TGTGCCACTACGGACTACCAGTACAATGAGCAGTTCTTC CATTDYQYNEQFF
. . TRBJ2-2 TRBV19 TGTGCCAGTAGAATTAGCGGTACCGGGGAGCTGTTTTTT CASRISGTGELFF
. . TRBJ1-1 TRBV7-2 TGTGCCAGCAGCCCCCAGACAGGTACCACTGAAGCTTTCTTT CASSPQTGTTEAFF
TRBD1 . TRBJ1-1 TRBV10-3 TGTGCCATCAGGACAGGGGGCAACATGAACACTGAAGCTTTCTTT CAIRTGGNMNTEAFF
TRBD2 once TRBJ2-6 TRBV5-1 TGCGCCAGCAGCTTGGCGGGACTAGCGATCTCTGGGGCCAACGGCCTGACTTTC CASSLAGLAISGANGLTF
TRBD2 . TRBJ2-3 TRBV6-4 TGTGCCAGCAGTGACGGCACTAGCGGGACCACAGATACGCAGTATTTT CASSDGTSGTTDTQYF
. . TRBJ1-2 TRBV7-9 TGTTCCAGCAGCACGGGACTGATCTATGGCTACACCTTC CSSSTGLIYGYTF
. . TRBJ2-2 TRBV4-1 TGCGCCAGCAGCCGCGTTGGGCGGGGGAACACCGGGGAGCTGTTTTTT CASSRVGRGNTGELFF
TRBD2 . TRBJ2-5 TRBV7-9 TGTGCCAGCGGCAGACTAGCGGGAGTGAAAGAGACCCAGTACTTC CASGRLAGVKETQYF
. . TRBJ1-1 TRBV15 TGTGCCACCAGCAGAGATTTCGGCGGGGGGAACACTGAAGCTTTCTTT CATSRDFGGGNTEAFF
. . TRBJ1-2 TRBV27 TGTGCCAGCAGTTTATCTTCCAGGGGATTGAGCTATGGCTACACCTTC CASSLSSRGLSYGYTF
. . TRBJ1-5 TRBV4-1 TGCGCCAGCAGCCAAGATCACGGAGGCAATCAGCCCCAGCATTTT CASSQDHGGNQPQHF
TRBD1 once TRBJ1-6 TRBV27 TGTGCCAGCAGTGGGACAGGGTATATCGGTTCACCCCTCCACTTT CASSGTGYIGSPLHF
. . TRBJ2-4 TRBV6-6 TGTGCCAGCAGTTCCCAGGGTCCCGGAAACATTCAGTACTTC CASSSQGPGNIQYF
TRBD2 . TRBJ2-5 TRBV11-2 TGTGCCAGCAGCTACCTGCTAGCGGAACAAGAGACCCAGTACTTC CASSYLLAEQETQYF
TRBD2 few TRBJ2-2 TRBV7-3 TGTGCCAGCAGCCAACTAGCGGGAGACACCGGGGAGCTGTTTTTT CASSQLAGDTGELFF
TRBD1 . TRBJ1-2 TRBV5-1 TGCGCCAGCAGCCCGCCGGGACAGGAATATGGCTACACCTTC CASSPPGQEYGYTF
TRBD1 . TRBJ1-6 TRBV5-4 TGTGCCAGCAGCTTGGAGGCAGGGGGTCATTCACCCCTCCACTTT CASSLEAGGHSPLHF
. . TRBJ1-1 TRBV7-2 TGTGCCAGCAGCTGGATTGACATCCAGAACACTGAAGCTTTCTTT CASSWIDIQNTEAFF
. . TRBJ1-1 TRBV5-4 TGTGCCAGCAGCCTGGGAGGGGGAATTGGCACTGAAGCTTTCTTT CASSLGGGIGTEAFF
. . TRBJ2-2 TRBV7-2 TGTGCCAGCAGCTTAGCTGGGCCAACAGGGCACGGGGAGCTGTTTTTT CASSLAGPTGHGELFF
TRBD2 . TRBJ2-4 TRBV11-2 TGTGCCAGCAGCTTAGGCAGACTAGCCAAAAACAGTCAGTACTTC CASSLGRLAKNSQYF
TRBD1 . TRBJ2-5 TRBV13 TGTGCCAGCAGCTTAGGAGGACAGGGGACATTGCAGACCCAGTACTTC CASSLGGQGTLQTQYF
. . TRBJ2-7 TRBV7-9 TGTGCCAGCAGCTTAATGGGGGCGGAGTACGAGCAGTACTTC CASSLMGAEYEQYF
TRBD2 . TRBJ2-7 TRBV5-4 TGTGCCAGCAGCCTCGGGACTAGCGGAACCTACGAGCAGTACTTC CASSLGTSGTYEQYF
. few TRBJ2-4 TRBV5-4 TGTGCCAGCAGGGACCATGGGGCTACCAAAAACATTCAGTACTTC CASRDHGATKNIQYF
. . TRBJ1-3 TRBV19 TGTGCCAGTAGTACAAGCTGGTACTCTGGAAACACCATATATTTT CASSTSWYSGNTIYF
TRBD1 few TRBJ2-7 TRBV5-1 TGCGCCAGCAGCTGGAGACAGGGTTCGTCCTCCGAGCAGTACTTC CASSWRQGSSSEQYF
TRBD1 . TRBJ2-7 TRBV4-2 TGTGCCAGCAGCCATGCCGGGACAGGGCCGATCTCCTGCGAGCAGTACTTC CASSHAGTGPISCEQYF
. few TRBJ1-5 TRBV6-6 TGTGCCAGCAGTTACAGGGGATGGAATCAGCCCCAGCATTTT CASSYRGWNQPQHF
. . TRBJ2-5 TRBV27 TGTGCCAGCAGTTCCCTCGCAGGACAAGAGACCCAGTACTTC CASSSLAGQETQYF
. . TRBJ2-7 TRBV10-3 TGTGCCAGCCGGGGAGATTTCAGCTCCTACGAGCAGTACTTC CASRGDFSSYEQYF
TRBD2 . TRBJ2-1 TRBV5-4 TGTGCCAGCAGCACTAAGACTAGCATCGATGAGCAGTTCTTC CASSTKTSIDEQFF